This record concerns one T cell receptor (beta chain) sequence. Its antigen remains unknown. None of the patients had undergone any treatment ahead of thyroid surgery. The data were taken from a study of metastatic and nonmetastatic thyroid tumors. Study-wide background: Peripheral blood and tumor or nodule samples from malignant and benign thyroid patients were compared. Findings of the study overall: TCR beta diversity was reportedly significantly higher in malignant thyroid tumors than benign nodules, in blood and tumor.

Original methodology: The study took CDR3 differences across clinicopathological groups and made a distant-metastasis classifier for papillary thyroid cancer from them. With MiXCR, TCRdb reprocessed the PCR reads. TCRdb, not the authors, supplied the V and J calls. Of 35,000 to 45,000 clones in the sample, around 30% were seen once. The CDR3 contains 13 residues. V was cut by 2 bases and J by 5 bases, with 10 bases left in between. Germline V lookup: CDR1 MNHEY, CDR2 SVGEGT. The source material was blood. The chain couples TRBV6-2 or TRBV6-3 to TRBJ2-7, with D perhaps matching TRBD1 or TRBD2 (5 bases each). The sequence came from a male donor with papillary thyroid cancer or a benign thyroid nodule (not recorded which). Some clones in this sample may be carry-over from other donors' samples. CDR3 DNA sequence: TGTGCCAGCAGTTACGACGGGGCGGACGAGCAGTACTTC. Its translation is CASSYDGADEQYF.